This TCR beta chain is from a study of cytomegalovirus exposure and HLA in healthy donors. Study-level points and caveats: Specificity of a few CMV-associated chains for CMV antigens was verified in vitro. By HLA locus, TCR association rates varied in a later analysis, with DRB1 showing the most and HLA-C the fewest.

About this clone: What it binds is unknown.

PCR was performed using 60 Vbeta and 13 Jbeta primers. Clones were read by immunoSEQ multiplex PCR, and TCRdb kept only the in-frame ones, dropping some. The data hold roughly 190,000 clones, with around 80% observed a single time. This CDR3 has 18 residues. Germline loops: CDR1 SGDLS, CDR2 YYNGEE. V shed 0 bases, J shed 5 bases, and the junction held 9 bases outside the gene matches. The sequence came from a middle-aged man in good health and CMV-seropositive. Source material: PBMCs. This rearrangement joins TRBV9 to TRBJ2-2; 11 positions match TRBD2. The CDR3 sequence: CASSVDSSGGAWTGELFF. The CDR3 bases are TGTGCCAGCAGCGTAGATAGTAGCGGGGGGGCATGGACCGGGGAGCTGTTTTTT.